This T cell receptor (beta chain) appears in the sequencing data of a study of cytomegalovirus exposure and HLA in healthy donors. PCR involved 60 Vbeta and 13 Jbeta primers. The table came from immunoSEQ multiplex PCR; TCRdb's copy has only in-frame clones and leaves some out. The sample carries around 100,000 clones, around three quarters recorded once. This clone was found a few times. The antigen is undetermined. This CDR3 has 14 amino acids. In germline, CDR1 is SGHDT, CDR2 YYEEEE. V lost 4 bases, J lost 9 bases, and 20 bases lay in between. Overall study results and limits: A later analysis linked a missense DCLRE1C variant to TCR beta V- and J-gene trimming.

Material for sequencing was PBMCs. The chain has TRBV5-6 and TRBJ2-7; tentative D call: TRBD1 (5 bases). The origin of this receptor is a woman in her forties or fifties in good health and CMV-seropositive. This chain's CDR3 is CASSHQGGTLWQYF. DNA for the CDR3: TGTGCCAGCAGCCATCAGGGCGGTACCCTATGGCAGTACTTC.